A selection of T cell receptor beta chains follows, all from one sample in a study of T cell responses to AZD1222 COVID-19 vaccine. Data came from immunoSEQ multiplex PCR; TCRdb stores just in-frame clones and leaves some out. The repertoire holds 75,000 to 100,000 clones, with over 75% as singletons. Source: peripheral blood, taken on day 0 of AZD1222 vaccination. These receptors were taken from an adult in good health. The CDR3 runs from the conserved cysteine through the conserved F or W. Fields, in order: V gene, J gene, CDR3 protein.

v_call: TRBV4-2; j_call: TRBJ1-5; cdr3_aa: CASSQDPLGNQPQHF
v_call: TRBV4-2; j_call: TRBJ2-5; cdr3_aa: CASSQVQGLGLAEQETQYF
v_call: TRBV7-3; j_call: TRBJ1-3; cdr3_aa: CASSSPGNGNTIYF
v_call: TRBV5-1; j_call: TRBJ1-2; cdr3_aa: CASSQPGQGLVTF
v_call: TRBV28; j_call: TRBJ1-2; cdr3_aa: CASSHRDGYTF
v_call: TRBV18; j_call: TRBJ1-3; cdr3_aa: CASSQIDRSGNTIYF
v_call: TRBV3-1/TRBV3-2; j_call: TRBJ2-5; cdr3_aa: CASSPGQGGETQYF
v_call: TRBV5-4; j_call: TRBJ2-5; cdr3_aa: CASSSPRQRGLETQYF
v_call: TRBV18; j_call: TRBJ1-3; cdr3_aa: CASSSLGGVNTIYF
v_call: TRBV19; j_call: TRBJ1-6; cdr3_aa: CASSSDRGNSPLHF
v_call: TRBV11-2; j_call: TRBJ1-1; cdr3_aa: CASSLVQQVLNTEAFF
v_call: TRBV7-8; j_call: TRBJ1-1; cdr3_aa: CASSLLRENTEAFF
v_call: TRBV5-8; j_call: TRBJ1-2; cdr3_aa: CASSHQTGGNYGYTF
v_call: TRBV12-3/TRBV12-4; j_call: TRBJ2-7; cdr3_aa: CASSLYRIYEQYF
v_call: TRBV7-8; j_call: TRBJ2-5; cdr3_aa: CASSRTSGYTETQYF
v_call: TRBV5-1; j_call: TRBJ1-3; cdr3_aa: CASSLLQAAGNTIYF
v_call: TRBV7-2; j_call: TRBJ2-7; cdr3_aa: CASSLSGIRSEQYF
v_call: TRBV28; j_call: TRBJ1-6; cdr3_aa: CASSSHLDRSSNSPLHF
v_call: TRBV10-2; j_call: TRBJ2-7; cdr3_aa: CASSELARGSSYEQYF
v_call: TRBV3-1/TRBV3-2; j_call: TRBJ1-1; cdr3_aa: CASSLGTGRVNTEAFF
v_call: TRBV3-1/TRBV3-2; j_call: TRBJ2-5; cdr3_aa: CASSPEGREQETQYF
v_call: TRBV6-5; j_call: TRBJ2-1; cdr3_aa: CASSYLDRKKQFF
v_call: TRBV27; j_call: TRBJ2-7; cdr3_aa: CASSLSYGTVAYEQYF
v_call: TRBV13; j_call: TRBJ2-1; cdr3_aa: CASVLWGAPPYNEQFF
v_call: TRBV15; j_call: TRBJ1-1; cdr3_aa: CATSRDYSGGGENTEAFF
v_call: TRBV6-5; j_call: TRBJ1-1; cdr3_aa: CASNGHEAFF
v_call: TRBV7-9; j_call: TRBJ2-7; cdr3_aa: CASRLSGRGNYEQYF
v_call: TRBV5-4; j_call: TRBJ1-5; cdr3_aa: CASSSDRGAQPQHF
v_call: TRBV29-1; j_call: TRBJ1-2; cdr3_aa: CSVDRKGDGYTF
v_call: TRBV19; j_call: TRBJ1-1; cdr3_aa: CASSRGPGEGDTEAFF
v_call: TRBV5-1; j_call: TRBJ2-1; cdr3_aa: CASSPLTGLSTPNEQFF
v_call: TRBV7-2; j_call: TRBJ1-4; cdr3_aa: CASSFVGRATNEKLFF
v_call: TRBV10-2; j_call: TRBJ1-1; cdr3_aa: CASSLQGQTEAFF
v_call: TRBV19; j_call: TRBJ1-4; cdr3_aa: CASSSGDGDEKLFF
v_call: TRBV7-3; j_call: TRBJ1-1; cdr3_aa: CASSLTGQLGRGGNTEAFF
v_call: TRBV30; j_call: TRBJ1-5; cdr3_aa: CAWSVPSGFVNQPQHF
v_call: TRBV4-1; j_call: TRBJ2-1; cdr3_aa: CASSQGQGIFEQFF
v_call: TRBV5-1; j_call: TRBJ2-3; cdr3_aa: CASSLAGRQADTQYF
v_call: TRBV11-2; j_call: TRBJ1-1; cdr3_aa: CASSLFKQAGTEAFF
v_call: TRBV28; j_call: TRBJ1-2; cdr3_aa: CASSLLAAKPYGYTF
v_call: TRBV4-2; j_call: TRBJ2-7; cdr3_aa: CASSQPGQGVYEQYF
v_call: TRBV7-3; j_call: TRBJ2-1; cdr3_aa: CASSLEGSYPEQFF
v_call: TRBV30; j_call: TRBJ2-3; cdr3_aa: CAVAEGADTQYF
v_call: TRBV6-5; j_call: TRBJ2-2; cdr3_aa: CASSYWVTGGTGELFF
v_call: TRBV11-2; j_call: TRBJ2-2; cdr3_aa: CASSLGGAGGPGELFF
v_call: TRBV7-9; j_call: TRBJ1-5; cdr3_aa: CASSLDLGVLNQPQHF
v_call: TRBV5-3; j_call: TRBJ2-7; cdr3_aa: CARSTGQGEDEQYF
v_call: TRBV15; j_call: TRBJ2-3; cdr3_aa: CATSRSGHLTDTQYF
v_call: TRBV7-9; j_call: TRBJ2-1; cdr3_aa: CASSKLANEQFF
v_call: TRBV28; j_call: TRBJ2-2; cdr3_aa: CASIYRDTGELFF
v_call: TRBV24-1; j_call: TRBJ2-2; cdr3_aa: CATSETGETGELFF
v_call: TRBV5-1; j_call: TRBJ2-3; cdr3_aa: CATYRDTGSDTQYF